This TCR beta chain was retrieved from a study of beta chain features in type 1 diabetes. This clone showed up many times. Its antigen remains unknown. The investigators reverse transcribed all of the isolated RNA, so they sequenced expressed TCRB transcripts. The method was immunoSEQ multiplex PCR; TCRdb's version includes in-frame clones alone and lacks a portion of them. The sample lists tens of thousands of clones; approximately 56% were seen once. The study, taken as a whole, reports: A pattern of fewer insertions and more deletions at VDJ junctions was seen in type 1 diabetes patients.

This receptor was taken from a woman aged 18 to 35 in good health. Material for sequencing was Tregs from blood.

This CDR3 is CASSPPARPPEYF. CDR3 DNA sequence: TGTGCCAGCAGCCCACCGGCTAGACCACCTGAGTATTTT. The genes are TRBV6-1 and TRBJ2-3; no firm D call. Trimming stripped 6 bases from V and 13 bases from J, with 20 bases between. CDR1 MNHNS and CDR2 SASEGT come from the germline V gene. There are 13 residues in the CDR3.